The present T cell receptor beta chain was sequenced within a study of T cells in Graves' hyperthyroidism and ophthalmopathy. Lactation, pregnancy, other autoimmune disease or uncontrolled infection led to exclusion of patients. Each diagnosis drew on symptoms, thyroxine, TRAb, thyroid ultrasound and orbital computed tomography findings. Source material for PBMCs was around 10 ml fresh peripheral blood. The CDR3 loop spans 16 amino acids. CDR1 and CDR2 (germline): MNHEY, SVGEGT. Germline trimming cut 8 bases from V and 1 base from J; bases unmatched to any gene: 10. Researchers amplified the TCR beta CDR3 regions from RNA transcripts. A first-round RT-PCR of the TCR CDR3 used the HTBI primer set. MiXCR, applied by TCRdb to the multiplex PCR reads, yields one record per CDR3 protein. The top ten hold 25% to 30% of the sample, which has about 500,000 distinct CDR3 sequences, about 16% seen once. Study-wide findings and caveats: The model predicted ophthalmopathy a median around 6 months before onset.

This clonotype was detected ten times or more. Its specificity is unknown. Source material: blood. The V and J genes are TRBV6-2 or TRBV6-3 and TRBJ2-7; 11 bases are shared with TRBD2. The sequence came from a young woman with Graves' ophthalmopathy. The CDR3 sequence is CASSSSLAGVSYEQYF. CDR3 DNA: TGTGCCAGCTCCAGTTCACTAGCGGGAGTATCCTACGAGCAGTACTTC.